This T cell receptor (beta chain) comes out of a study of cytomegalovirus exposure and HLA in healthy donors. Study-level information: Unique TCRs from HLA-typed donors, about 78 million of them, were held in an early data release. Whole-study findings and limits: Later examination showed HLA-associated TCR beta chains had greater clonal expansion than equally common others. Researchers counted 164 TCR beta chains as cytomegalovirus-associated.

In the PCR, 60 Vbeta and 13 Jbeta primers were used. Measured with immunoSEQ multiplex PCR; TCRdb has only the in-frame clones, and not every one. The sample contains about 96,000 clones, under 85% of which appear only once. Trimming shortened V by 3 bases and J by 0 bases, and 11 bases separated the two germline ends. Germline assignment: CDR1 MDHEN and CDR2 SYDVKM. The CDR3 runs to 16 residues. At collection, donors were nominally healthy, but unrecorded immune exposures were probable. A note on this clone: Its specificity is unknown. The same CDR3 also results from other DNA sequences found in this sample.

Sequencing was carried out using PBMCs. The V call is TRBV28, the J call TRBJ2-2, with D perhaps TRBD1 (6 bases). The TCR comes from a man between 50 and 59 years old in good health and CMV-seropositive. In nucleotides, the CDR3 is TGTGCCAGCAGTTTTGGGCAGGGGACGAACACCGGGGAGCTGTTTTTT. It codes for CASSFGQGTNTGELFF.